These 5 T cell receptor beta chains came from one sample sequenced in a study of blood T cell repertoires in COVID-19. Clones were read by immunoSEQ multiplex PCR, and TCRdb kept only the in-frame ones, dropping some. The sample has about 210,000 clones; roughly 80% are singletons. The sample comprised peripheral blood. These receptors were taken from a woman between 70 and 85 years old with COVID-19, enrolled during active disease.

DNA of the CDR3: TGTGCCAGCAGCTTAGAGCGGCAGGCTAAGGGCTACACCTTC. This sequence encodes CASSLERQAKGYTF. This sequence joins TRBV7-2 and TRBJ1-2; D remains unclear. CDR1 SGHTA and CDR2 FQGNSA come from the germline V gene. V lost 1 base and J 8 bases, leaving 14 bases between the germline ends. This CDR3 is built from 14 residues.

This sequence joins TRBV6-4 and TRBJ1-2, with TRBD1 as a possible D gene (5 bases). The CDR3 runs to 16 residues. The germline gives CDR1 MRHNA, CDR2 SNTAGT. Trimming shortened V by 6 bases and J by 5 bases, and 22 bases separated the two germline ends. For the CDR3, the DNA is TGTGCCAGCAGGGAGATGACGAGACTAGGGGCTTATGGCTACACCTTC. Translating it yields CASREMTRLGAYGYTF.

The chain employs TRBV5-1 and TRBJ2-3; 7 nucleotides line up with TRBD2. The germline V gene encodes CDR1 SGHRS and CDR2 YFSETQ. The CDR3 has 16 residues. V shed 4 bases and J 2 bases; nucleotides not matched to a gene: 10. The CDR3 reads CASSGKAGSVTDTQYF. The CDR3 nucleotides read TGCGCCAGCAGCGGTAAAGCGGGGTCTGTCACAGATACGCAGTATTTT. The entire variable domain, with the rest obtained from reference TRBV5-1 and TRBJ2-3, is as follows: KAGVTQTPRYLIKTRGQQVTLSCSPISGHRSVSWYQQTPGQGLQFLFEYFSETQRNKGNFPGRFSGRQFSNSRSEMNVSTLELGDSALYLCASSGKAGSVTDTQYFGPGTRLTVL.

The V call is TRBV5-1, the J call TRBJ1-1; a weak D match, TRBD1 (6 bases). The germline V and J ends were trimmed by 2 bases and 4 bases, with 6 bases remaining between them. Germline V gene sequence: CDR1 SGHRS, CDR2 YFSETQ. This CDR3 has 12 amino acids. The CDR3 DNA sequence: TGCGCCAGCAGCTTACAGGGCACTGAAGCTTTCTTT. Its protein is CASSLQGTEAFF.

The genes are TRBV5-5 and TRBJ2-1; no clear D. Germline V CDR1 and CDR2: SGHKS, YYEKEE (reference sequence). Trimming shortened V by 0 bases and J by 4 bases, and 8 bases separated the two germline ends. The CDR3 is 14 amino acids. The CDR3 DNA follows: TGTGCCAGCAGCTTGGTGTTCGGGTACAATGAGCAGTTCTTC. Encoded protein: CASSLVFGYNEQFF.